The T cell receptor beta chain under discussion was sequenced for a study of cytotoxic CD8 clonotypes in ibrutinib-treated CLL. The overall study: Responses: roughly 25 partial, 2 complete; after median approximately 68 months, about 15 stayed remitted, roughly 12 progressed. On average, each sample had 255,043 productive templates and under 95,000 productive rearrangements.

V lost 4 bases and J 6 bases, leaving 19 bases between the germline ends. The CDR3 has 15 amino acids. The germline V gene has CDR1 SGHAT and CDR2 FQNNGV. Generated by immunoSEQ multiplex PCR, the TCRdb table keeps only in-frame clones and is missing some. The sample contains some 310,000 clones, 80% of which appear only once. The receptor was derived from a human donor with chronic lymphocytic leukemia. This chain links TRBV11-2 with TRBJ2-7, with D tentatively TRBD2 (5 bases). Source: PBMCs, taken before ibrutinib treatment. The chain's CDR3 is CASSSAFRTHGEQYF. For the CDR3, the DNA is TGTGCCAGCAGCTCGGCTTTTCGGACTCACGGCGAGCAGTACTTC.